Sequencing of this T cell receptor (beta chain) was carried out in a study of cytomegalovirus exposure and HLA in healthy donors. 60 Vbeta and 13 Jbeta primers were used in PCR. Sequencing used immunoSEQ multiplex PCR; TCRdb keeps in-frame clones, though not all of them. This sample has under 200,000 clones; approximately 85% occur once, and the top ten carry about a tenth. Between the trimmed V and J ends, which lost 5 bases and 0 bases, there was a span of 7 bases. Germline V gene sequence: CDR1 SEHNR, CDR2 FQNEAQ (reference sequence). The CDR3 is 13 residues long. Material for sequencing was PBMCs. The chain recombines TRBV7-9 with TRBJ1-1; possibly TRBD1 for D (5 bases). The sequence was obtained from a man younger than 35 in good health and CMV-seropositive. The CDR3, as DNA: TGTGCCAGCAGCCCAGGGATGAACACTGAAGCTTTCTTT. As protein: CASSPGMNTEAFF.